The clone carrying this T cell receptor beta chain appeared many times. The sample originates from a study of T cells in Graves' hyperthyroidism and ophthalmopathy. Amplification targeted TCR beta CDR3 regions from RNA transcripts. HTBI primers were employed in a first-round RT-PCR of the TCR CDR3. TCRdb recomputed calls from the multiplex PCR reads with MiXCR, one row per CDR3 protein. The table has a few hundred thousand distinct CDR3 sequences, about 16% seen once; the top ten hold about 33%. Out of approximately 9.9 ml of fresh peripheral blood came the PBMCs. The V and J ends lost 2 bases and 10 bases respectively, with 9 bases between them. Germline values: CDR1 SGHVS, CDR2 FQNEAQ. This CDR3 is built from 12 residues.

The rearrangement uses TRBV7-8 and TRBJ2-1; D might be TRBD2 (6 bases). Sequencing was carried out using blood. The origin of this receptor is a woman in her 30s with Graves' hyperthyroidism. The CDR3 sequence is CASSLWGGEQFF. The CDR3, as DNA: TGTGCCAGCAGCTTATGGGGAGGAGAGCAGTTCTTC. Full variable domain (outside the CDR3, taken from reference TRBV7-8 and TRBJ2-1): GAGVSQSPRYKVAKRGQDVALRCDPISGHVSLFWYQQALGQGPEFLTYFQNEAQLDKSGLPSDRFFAERPEGSVSTLKIQRTQQEDSAVYLCASSLWGGEQFFGPGTRLTVL.